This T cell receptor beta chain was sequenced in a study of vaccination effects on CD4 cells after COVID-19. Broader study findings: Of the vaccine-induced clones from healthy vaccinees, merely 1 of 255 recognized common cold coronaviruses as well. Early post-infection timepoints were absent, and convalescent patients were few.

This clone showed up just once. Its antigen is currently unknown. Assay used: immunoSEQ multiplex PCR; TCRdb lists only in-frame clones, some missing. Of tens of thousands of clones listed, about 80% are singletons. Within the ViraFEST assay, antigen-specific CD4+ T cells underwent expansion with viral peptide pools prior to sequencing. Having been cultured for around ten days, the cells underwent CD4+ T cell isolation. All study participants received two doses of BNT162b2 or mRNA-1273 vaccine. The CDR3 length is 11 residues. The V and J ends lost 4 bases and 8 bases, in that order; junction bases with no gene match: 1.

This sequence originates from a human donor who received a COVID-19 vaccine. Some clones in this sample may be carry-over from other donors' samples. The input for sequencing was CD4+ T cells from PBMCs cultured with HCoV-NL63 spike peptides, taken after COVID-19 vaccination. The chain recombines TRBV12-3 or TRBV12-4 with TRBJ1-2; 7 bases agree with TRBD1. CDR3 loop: CASSYRGGYTF. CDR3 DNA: TGTGCCAGCAGTTACAGGGGAGGCTACACCTTC.